This T cell receptor (beta chain) was obtained from a study of radiation and T cells in renal cell carcinoma. CDR3 length: 12 residues. Germline trimming cut 10 bases from V and 2 bases from J; bases unmatched to any gene: 2. Germline CDR1 and CDR2: MDHEN and SYDVKM. This sample's time point: baseline pretreatment blood. Treatment: 15 Gy SBRT to primary tumor, nephrectomy 4 weeks later. This renal cell carcinoma was of the clear cell type. Data came from immunoSEQ multiplex PCR; TCRdb stores just in-frame clones and leaves some out. The sample records about 140,000 clones, less than 85% being singletons.

The sequence derives from a woman between 45 and 60 years old with renal cell carcinoma. The sample was blood, taken from a patient whose treatment included radiotherapy and nephrectomy. The rearrangement links TRBV28 to TRBJ1-5; 7 bases are a match to TRBD1. The CDR3 nucleotides read TGTGCCACGGGGACAGGCAATCAGCCCCAGCATTTT. It yields the protein CATGTGNQPQHF.